Following are 30 T cell receptor beta chains from one sample sequenced in a study of cytomegalovirus exposure and HLA in healthy donors. The PCR had 60 Vbeta and 13 Jbeta primers. Assay used: immunoSEQ multiplex PCR; TCRdb lists only in-frame clones, some missing. The sample lists some 160,000 clones; about 75% were seen once. Source material: PBMCs. These receptors were collected from a man in his 60s in good health and CMV-seronegative.

This clone qualifies as medium-sized. The genes are TRBV28 and TRBJ2-1, with 12 bases lining up with TRBD1. Germline CDR1 is MDHEN and CDR2 is SYDVKM. This CDR3 contains 15 residues. The J segment lost 8 bases and the V segment lost 7 bases, leaving 9 bases of the junction unmatched. For the CDR3, the DNA is TGTGCCAGCACCTCGGGACAGGGGGCTGTGGATGAGCAGTTCTTC. Its protein is CASTSGQGAVDEQFF.

The gene calls are TRBV27 and TRBJ2-1, with D tentatively TRBD2 (5 bases). Trimming cost V 3 bases and J 9 bases, with 18 bases left between them. Germline CDR1 MNHEY, CDR2 SMNVEV (reference sequence). The CDR3 totals 15 residues. This chain's CDR3 is CASSFTRTSTTEQFF. The DNA of the CDR3 is TGTGCCAGCAGTTTTACTAGAACCTCGACCACTGAGCAGTTCTTC.

The V call is TRBV7-9, the J call TRBJ2-7; 9 bases match TRBD1. This CDR3 contains 14 residues. Germline V gene sequence: CDR1 SEHNR, CDR2 FQNEAQ (reference sequence). The V segment lost 2 bases and the J segment 6 bases; nucleotides outside the gene matches: 5. The chain's CDR3 is CASSLTGGMSEQYF. CDR3 sequence (DNA): TGTGCCAGCAGCTTAACAGGGGGCATGTCCGAGCAGTACTTC.

The V gene is TRBV7-2, the J gene TRBJ1-5; D not certain. This CDR3 spans 15 amino acids. V lost 2 bases, J lost 0 bases, and 8 bases lay in between. Germline V gene lookup returns CDR1 SGHTA and CDR2 FQGNSA. CDR3 bases: TGTGCCAGCAGCTTACGACACATTAGCAATCAGCCCCAGCATTTT. Its protein is CASSLRHISNQPQHF.

For the CDR3, the DNA is TGTGCCAGCTCACCACTTCCGGGTAGCGGGAGCTCCTACGAGCAGTACTTC. Protein: CASSPLPGSGSSYEQYF. The chain carries TRBV18 and TRBJ2-7; 9 bases are a match to TRBD2. Germline V gene sequence: CDR1 KGHSH, CDR2 LQKENI. The junction had 7 bases not matched to a gene; V was cut back by 1 base and J by 0 bases. CDR3 length equals 17 residues.

This clone occurred a few times. The chain links TRBV28 to TRBJ2-3, with 12 bases identical to TRBD2. The germline gives CDR1 MDHEN, CDR2 SYDVKM. The CDR3 is 15 residues long. After removal of 7 bases from V and 0 bases from J, the junction contained 2 bases not matched to a gene. The CDR3 DNA is TGTGCCAGCAAGACTAGCGGGAGAAGCACAGATACGCAGTATTTT. Its protein product is CASKTSGRSTDTQYF.

This clone was found a few times. This chain joins TRBV28 and TRBJ2-7; D is undetermined. V was cut by 2 bases and J by 7 bases, with 12 bases left in between. The CDR3 length is 13 residues. CDR1 and CDR2 from the germline V gene are MDHEN and SYDVKM. DNA for the CDR3: TGTGCCAGCAGTTTAGACGTCTTGAGGGAGCAGTACTTC. Protein: CASSLDVLREQYF.

V and J are TRBV6-6 and TRBJ2-5, with 7 bases identical to TRBD2. V lost 2 bases to trimming and J lost 4 bases; unmatched junction nucleotides: 7. CDR1 MNHNY and CDR2 SVGAGI come from the germline V gene (reference sequence). The CDR3 runs to 15 residues. As DNA, the CDR3 is TGTGCCAGCAGTTACGGGCGGGAGCCAGGAGAGACCCAGTACTTC. This gives the protein CASSYGREPGETQYF.

This chain connects TRBV6-6 to TRBJ2-3, with 9 bases lining up with TRBD2. The CDR3 has 15 amino acids. The V gene's germline CDR1 is MNHNY and CDR2 SVGAGI (reference sequence). V dropped 3 bases and J dropped 7; count of bases not matched to a gene: 8. CDR3 sequence: CASSYGAGGLNTQYF. In nucleotides, the CDR3 is TGTGCCAGCAGTTATGGAGCGGGAGGTTTAAATACGCAGTATTTT.

The chain joins TRBV19 to TRBJ2-7; a weak D match, TRBD2 (5 bases). This CDR3 spans 13 amino acids. Germline assignment: CDR1 LNHDA and CDR2 SQIVND (reference sequence). The V end lost 3 bases, the J end lost 3 bases, and 9 bases lay between the germline ends. The CDR3 DNA reads as TGTGCCAGTAGTATCGCCGGGGTCTACGAGCAGTACTTC. Its protein product is CASSIAGVYEQYF.

The chain couples TRBV15 to TRBJ2-2; 7 positions agree with TRBD1. Trimming at V came to 1 base and at J to 0 bases, leaving 5 bases not matched to a gene. Germline V gives CDR1 LNHNV, CDR2 YYDKDF (reference sequence). The CDR3 runs to 17 residues. Here the CDR3 reads CATSRGRGQSNTGELFF. DNA of the CDR3: TGTGCCACCAGCAGAGGCAGGGGACAGTCGAACACCGGGGAGCTGTTTTTT.

The DNA for the CDR3 is TGTGCCAGCAGCTTATTACGGAGGGGTAATGAAAAACTGTTTTTT. Residues: CASSLLRRGNEKLFF. The rearrangement uses TRBV7-9 and TRBJ1-4; possibly TRBD1 for D (5 bases). V dropped 2 bases and J dropped 4 bases, with 11 bases sitting between them. Germline CDR1 is SEHNR and CDR2 is FQNEAQ (reference sequence). The CDR3 loop spans 15 amino acids.

This chain joins TRBV6-5 and TRBJ1-2, with a tentative D call TRBD1 (5 bases). Germline V gene sequence: CDR1 MNHEY, CDR2 SVGAGI. Trimming removed 5 bases at V and 4 bases at J, with 17 bases between. The CDR3 loop spans 15 amino acids. CDR3 sequence (DNA): TGTGCCAGCAGTCCTGGGACTGGACCCTCCTATGGCTACACCTTC. It codes for CASSPGTGPSYGYTF.

This rearrangement joins TRBV6-6 to TRBJ2-7, with D perhaps TRBD1 (6 bases). The germline V gene has CDR1 MNHNY and CDR2 SVGAGI (reference sequence). This CDR3 is 12 amino acids long. Trimming left V 10 bases short and J 0 bases short, with 10 bases between. The CDR3 here is CATMDSSYEQYF. The CDR3 DNA reads TGTGCCACCATGGACAGCTCCTACGAGCAGTACTTC.

This sequence joins TRBV28 and TRBJ2-1; maybe TRBD2 (5 bases). This CDR3 comprises 11 residues. The germline V gene encodes CDR1 MDHEN and CDR2 SYDVKM. V lost 8 bases and J lost 9, with 11 bases in between. The CDR3: CASSRRSEQFF. The CDR3 DNA reads TGTGCCAGCTCAAGGAGGAGTGAGCAGTTCTTC.

CDR3 sequence reads: CASSLELADDYEQYF. DNA for the CDR3: TGCGCCAGCAGCTTGGAACTAGCGGACGACTACGAGCAGTACTTC. The rearrangement links TRBV5-1 to TRBJ2-7, with 8 bases fitting TRBD2. The germline gives CDR1 SGHRS, CDR2 YFSETQ. The V and J ends lost 0 bases and 3 bases, in that order; junction bases with no gene match: 5. This CDR3 contains 15 residues.

The chain links TRBV11-2 to TRBJ1-4; D is perhaps TRBD1 (5 bases). The germline V gene encodes CDR1 SGHAT and CDR2 FQNNGV. V was clipped by 5 bases and J by 10 bases, with 23 bases between them. The CDR3 contains 16 residues. For the CDR3, the DNA is TGTGCCAGCAGCGCCCTGACAGCGAGAGGTTTGGGAAAACTGTTTTTT. It is translated as CASSALTARGLGKLFF.

The table lists this clone with a few counts. The chain joins TRBV29-1 to TRBJ2-4, with 7 bases identical to TRBD1. V lost 4 bases, J lost 5 bases, and 8 bases stayed unmatched. Germline V gene data show CDR1 as SQVTM and CDR2 as ANQGSEA. This CDR3 has 14 residues. The CDR3 nucleotides read TGCAGCGTTGTCGGGGACAGTTGGGAAAACATTCAGTACTTC. This encodes CSVVGDSWENIQYF.

This chain joins TRBV2 and TRBJ1-5, with TRBD1 identical over 10 bases. The CDR3 runs to 17 residues. The ends lost 7 bases at V and 1 base at J; junction bases unmatched: 10. Germline assignment: CDR1 SNHLY and CDR2 FYNNEI. CDR3 sequence: CASTGQGIPTSNQPQHF. In DNA, the CDR3 is TGTGCCAGCACGGGACAGGGGATACCTACCAGCAATCAGCCCCAGCATTTT. The variable domain in full, completed from reference TRBV2 and TRBJ1-5, reads EPEVTQTPSHQVTQMGQEVILRCVPISNHLYFYWYRQILGQKVEFLVSFYNNEISEKSEIFDDQFSVERPDGSNFTLKIRSTKLEDSAMYFCASTGQGIPTSNQPQHFGDGTRLSIL.

The rearrangement uses TRBV28 and TRBJ1-5; D gene ambiguous. Trimming took 11 bases from V and 1 from J, leaving 12 bases between them. The CDR3 contains 13 residues. From germline, CDR1 is MDHEN and CDR2 SYDVKM. CDR3 sequence reads: CAASSASNQPQHF. The CDR3 DNA sequence: TGTGCCGCTTCGTCCGCGAGCAATCAGCCCCAGCATTTT. Drawing the rest from reference TRBV28 and TRBJ1-5, the complete variable domain is DVKVTQSSRYLVKRTGEKVFLECVQDMDHENMFWYRQDPGLGLRLIYFSYDVKMKEKGDIPEGYSVSREKKERFSLILESASTNQTSMYLCAASSASNQPQHFGDGTRLSIL.

The chain joins TRBV9 to TRBJ2-3; 7 bases map to TRBD2. The CDR3 runs 15 residues. Looked up from germline, CDR1 is SGDLS and CDR2 is YYNGEE. Germline trimming cut 2 bases from V and 6 bases from J; bases unmatched to any gene: 9. The DNA for the CDR3 is TGTGCCAGCAGCGTCGTGGGGGAGGGACGCGATACGCAGTATTTT. This encodes CASSVVGEGRDTQYF.

The table lists this clone with a count of one. V is TRBV4-3 and J is TRBJ1-2; D is ambiguous. Germline CDR1 reads LGHNA; CDR2 reads YSLEER. Trimming took 0 bases from V and 2 from J, leaving 10 bases between them. The CDR3 loop spans 15 amino acids. The CDR3 reads CASSQDRGNNYGYTF. The CDR3 DNA sequence: TGCGCCAGCAGCCAAGATCGAGGGAACAACTATGGCTACACCTTC.

This clone was seen a few times. J is TRBJ1-5 and V is TRBV28; D remains unclear. Germline V lookup: CDR1 MDHEN, CDR2 SYDVKM. Trimming took off 2 bases at V and 1 base at J, with 3 bases between the two ends. This CDR3 has 13 amino acids. CDR3 DNA sequence: TGTGCCAGCAGTTTAACAAGCAATCAGCCCCAGCATTTT. Translation: CASSLTSNQPQHF.

The rearrangement uses TRBV19 and TRBJ2-5; 9 bases are shared with TRBD1. Germline loops: CDR1 LNHDA, CDR2 SQIVND (reference sequence). The junction had 8 bases not matched to a gene; V was cut back by 5 bases and J by 4 bases. The CDR3 sequence is 15 residues long. Written as DNA, the CDR3 is TGTGCCAGTAGTCCCTGGGACAGGGCTCTAGAGACCCAGTACTTC. Its translation: CASSPWDRALETQYF.

The rearrangement joins TRBV27 to TRBJ2-1; 7 bases match TRBD2. Germline V CDR1 and CDR2: MNHEY, SMNVEV (reference sequence). This CDR3 has 15 amino acids. Trimming cost V 10 bases and J 4 bases; bases outside gene matches: 13. CDR3 loop: CATRPSGGRYNEQFF. The CDR3 nucleotides are TGTGCCACCAGGCCAAGTGGCGGGAGATACAATGAGCAGTTCTTC.

The J gene is TRBJ2-5, the V gene TRBV7-7, with a possible D match to TRBD1 (6 bases). CDR3 length: 13 amino acids. Germline V gene data show CDR1 as SSHAT and CDR2 as FNYEAQ (reference sequence). V shed 4 bases and J shed 2 bases, with 8 bases lying between them. This chain's CDR3 is CASSSGQQETQYF. The CDR3 DNA follows: TGTGCCAGCAGCTCCGGACAGCAAGAGACCCAGTACTTC.

This clone has only a few counts. This chain uses TRBV19 with TRBJ1-1; the D gene is possibly TRBD1 (6 bases). Germline CDR1 is LNHDA and CDR2 is SQIVND (reference sequence). The CDR3 covers 13 residues. V was shortened by 8 bases and J by 6 bases, with 16 bases between the two germline ends. The CDR3 coding sequence is TGTGCCAGTGGCTGGGACATTAAATCTGAAGCTTTCTTT. The encoded protein is CASGWDIKSEAFF.

V usage is TRBV28 and J usage is TRBJ2-7; TRBD1 aligns across 9 bases. Trimming cost V 6 bases and J 3 bases; bases outside gene matches: 15. The V gene's germline CDR1 is MDHEN and CDR2 SYDVKM. This CDR3 has 17 residues. Written as DNA, the CDR3 is TGTGCCAGCAGCCCCCACAGGGGGCCAATTCCGAACTACGAGCAGTACTTC. Its protein product is CASSPHRGPIPNYEQYF.

The chain recombines TRBV6-1 with TRBJ1-5; D is undetermined. The CDR3 covers 13 residues. V was cut by 0 bases and J by 7 bases, with 7 bases left in between. Germline V gene lookup returns CDR1 MNHNS and CDR2 SASEGT. CDR3 coding DNA: TGTGCCAGCAGTGAAGCGCACTGGCAGCCCCAGCATTTT. It translates to CASSEAHWQPQHF.

The chain is built from TRBV27 and TRBJ2-1, with 13 bases identical to TRBD2. V dropped 5 bases and J dropped 6; count of bases not matched to a gene: 7. Germline values: CDR1 MNHEY, CDR2 SMNVEV (reference sequence). The CDR3 spans 16 residues. CDR3 sequence: CASSPTSGRTRNEQFF. Written as DNA, the CDR3 is TGTGCCAGCAGTCCGACTAGCGGGAGGACCCGCAATGAGCAGTTCTTC.